The next 4 T cell receptor beta chains were all read from a single sample in a study of glioma-infiltrating T cells after dendritic cell vaccination. Time point given: after dendritic cell vaccination, including at tumor progression/relapse. Libraries were prepared by immunoSEQ multiplex PCR; TCRdb keeps only in-frame clonotypes and omits some of them. The data hold 90,000 or so clones, with approximately 80% observed a single time. The sequencing used blood, collected after dendritic cell vaccination. These receptors originate from a human donor with glioblastoma.

V is TRBV19 and J is TRBJ1-3; 11 bases line up with TRBD1. Germline assignment: CDR1 LNHDA and CDR2 SQIVND (reference sequence). The V segment lost 4 bases and the J segment 8 bases; nucleotides outside the gene matches: 13. The CDR3 spans 17 residues. The CDR3 loop reads CASSKPAGTGGMDTIYF. In DNA, the CDR3 is TGTGCCAGTAGTAAACCCGCAGGGACAGGGGGGATGGACACCATATATTTT.

The chain carries TRBV18 and TRBJ1-2; D is uncertain. V lost 3 bases, J lost 7 bases, and 15 bases lay in between. Germline values: CDR1 KGHSH, CDR2 LQKENI. This CDR3 contains 14 residues. CDR3 in DNA: TGTGCCAGCTCACCGGTCGAGGGAAGCGGTGGCTACACCTTC. This sequence encodes CASSPVEGSGGYTF.

The chain links TRBV29-1 to TRBJ2-2; 8 nucleotides line up with TRBD1. The CDR3 has 16 amino acids. With V trimmed by 6 bases and J by 0 bases, 9 bases remained unmatched. Germline CDR1 is SQVTM and CDR2 is ANQGSEA. The CDR3 sequence is CSVAGQGVSNTGELFF. The CDR3 DNA is TGCAGCGTCGCCGGACAGGGCGTCTCGAACACCGGGGAGCTGTTTTTT.

This clone occurred once. The chain employs TRBV10-3 and TRBJ1-1; 8 bases are a match to TRBD1. Trimming at V came to 4 bases and at J to 8 bases, leaving 12 bases not matched to a gene. This CDR3 is 15 amino acids long. Per the germline V gene, CDR1 is ENHRY and CDR2 is SYGVKD. CDR3 sequence (DNA): TGTGCCATCAGTGGTTTCGGACAGGGAGGAGGCGAAGCTTTCTTT. Amino acids: CAISGFGQGGGEAFF.